These 22 T cell receptor beta chains originate from one sample sequenced in a study of blood T cell repertoires in COVID-19. Only in-frame clones appear in the TCRdb table, and some are missing; sequencing was by immunoSEQ multiplex PCR. The sample yields a few hundred thousand clones, about 85% seen once. The sequenced sample was peripheral blood. Receptor source: a woman aged 18-35 years with acute or convalescent COVID-19.

V is TRBV19 and J is TRBJ1-1; D possibly corresponds to TRBD1 (5 bases). V was shortened by 1 base and J by 5 bases, with 14 bases between the two germline ends. The CDR3 length is 15 residues. CDR1 and CDR2 (germline): LNHDA, SQIVND (reference sequence). CDR3 nucleotide sequence: TGTGCCAGTAGTATAGGCCCGGGGGGATGGACTGAAGCTTTCTTT. This translates into CASSIGPGGWTEAFF.

In DNA form, the CDR3 reads TGTGCCAGCAGCGCTTGGACAGTGAACACTGAAGCTTTCTTT. Protein product: CASSAWTVNTEAFF. The chain couples TRBV13 to TRBJ1-1; perhaps TRBD1 as D (6 bases). CDR1 and CDR2 (germline): PRHDT, FYEKMQ (reference sequence). The CDR3 spans 14 residues. With 5 bases removed from V and 0 bases from J, the gap between germline ends came to 10 bases.

The V and J genes are TRBV7-4 and TRBJ2-7; TRBD2 aligns across 10 bases. Per germline, CDR1 SGHVT and CDR2 SQSDAQ. V was clipped by 4 bases and J by 5 bases; unmatched bases: 14. The CDR3 totals 17 residues. CDR3: CASSSGPASGRSDEQYF. The CDR3, as DNA: TGTGCCAGCAGCTCCGGGCCGGCTAGCGGGAGATCCGACGAGCAGTACTTC. Full variable domain (outside the CDR3, taken from reference TRBV7-4 and TRBJ2-7): GAGVSQSPRYKVAKRGRDVALRCDSISGHVTLYWYRQTLGQGSEVLTYSQSDAQRDKSGRPSGRFSAERPERSVSTLKIQRTEQGDSAVYLCASSSGPASGRSDEQYFGPGTRLTVT.

The genes are TRBV30 and TRBJ1-1, with D possibly TRBD1 on 5 matching bases. The CDR3 runs to 14 residues. V lost 2 bases, J lost 1 base, and 11 bases lay in between. Germline CDR1 is GTSNPN and CDR2 is SVGIG (reference sequence). CDR3 DNA: TGTGCCTGGAGTATGGGACTGTCGAACACTGAAGCTTTCTTT. Residues: CAWSMGLSNTEAFF.

The chain couples TRBV5-4 to TRBJ2-7; 7 bases line up with TRBD2. Trimming cost V 0 bases and J 0 bases; bases outside gene matches: 3. The CDR3 spans 15 residues. CDR1 is SGHNT, CDR2 YYREEE, per germline (reference sequence). The DNA for the CDR3 is TGTGCCAGCAGCTTGGCCGGGGGGAGCTCCTACGAGCAGTACTTC. Translated, it gives CASSLAGGSSYEQYF.

J is TRBJ1-5 and V is TRBV12-3 or TRBV12-4; the D is unclear. V lost 5 bases, J lost 8 bases, and 7 bases lay in between. CDR3 length: 11 residues. The CDR3 protein is CASSPGEPQHF. The DNA of the CDR3 is TGTGCCAGCAGTCCCGGGGAGCCCCAGCATTTT.

The chain combines TRBV2 with TRBJ2-5, with 11 bases fitting TRBD2. This CDR3 region has 15 residues. Germline values: CDR1 SNHLY, CDR2 FYNNEI. Trimming took 6 bases from V and 7 from J; bases not matched to a gene: 10. The CDR3 coding sequence is TGTGCCAGCAGCGTTAGCGGGGGGGCCGTTGGGACCCAGTACTTC. Protein: CASSVSGGAVGTQYF.

Only a few counts were recorded for this clone. The chain employs TRBV11-2 and TRBJ1-6, with D unclear. The germline V gene encodes CDR1 SGHAT and CDR2 FQNNGV. This CDR3 has 12 residues. V lost 3 bases to trimming and J lost 10 bases, with 7 bases between them. CDR3 loop: CASSLDSSPLHF. Written as DNA, the CDR3 is TGTGCCAGCAGCTTGGATAGCTCACCCCTCCACTTT.

The J gene is TRBJ2-1, the V gene TRBV13; 8 nucleotides align to TRBD2. V was clipped by 1 base and J by 5 bases; unmatched bases: 7. The CDR3 runs 16 residues. Germline V gives CDR1 PRHDT, CDR2 FYEKMQ (reference sequence). The CDR3 loop is CASSLVSGGPNNEQFF. CDR3 nucleotide sequence: TGTGCCAGCAGCTTAGTTTCGGGGGGGCCAAACAATGAGCAGTTCTTC.

The chain's CDR3 is CASTKAHEQYF. CDR3 DNA sequence: TGTGCCAGCACCAAAGCCCACGAGCAGTACTTC. The gene calls are TRBV11-2 and TRBJ2-7; D not certain. Germline V lookup: CDR1 SGHAT, CDR2 FQNNGV. Trimming cost V 7 bases and J 5 bases, with 9 bases left between them. The CDR3 spans 11 residues. Full variable domain (missing parts from reference TRBV11-2 and TRBJ2-7): EAGVAQSPRYKIIEKRQSVAFWCNPISGHATLYWYQQILGQGPKLLIQFQNNGVVDDSQLPKDRFSAERLKGVDSTLKIQPAKLEDSAVYLCASTKAHEQYFGPGTRLTVT.

The chain is built from TRBV27 and TRBJ1-4; the D gene is possibly TRBD1 (6 bases). The CDR3 sequence is 17 residues long. From germline, CDR1 is MNHEY and CDR2 SMNVEV (reference sequence). Trimming cost V 5 bases and J 5 bases, with 21 bases left between them. CDR3 coding DNA: TGTGCCAGCAGTATCTCGTACAGGGAACCCCTCAATGAAAAACTGTTTTTT. Translated, it gives CASSISYREPLNEKLFF.

The V and J genes are TRBV2 and TRBJ2-3; the D is unclear. Germline CDR1 SNHLY, CDR2 FYNNEI. This CDR3 comprises 13 residues. With 4 bases removed from V and 5 bases from J, the gap between germline ends came to 10 bases. The CDR3 sequence: CASSVWLVDTQYF. In DNA, the CDR3 is TGTGCCAGCAGTGTTTGGCTAGTAGATACGCAGTATTTT.

For this clone: At one end the junction does not follow the germline gene, possibly because of a read error. The V gene is TRBV29-1, the J gene TRBJ2-5; 14 nucleotides agree with TRBD2. Looked up from germline, CDR1 is SQVTM and CDR2 is ANQGSEA. The CDR3 spans 11 residues. CDR3 bases: TGCAGCTGCAGACTAGCGGGAGGGCAACACTTC. Its protein product is CSCRLAGGQHF.

This clone was seen once. The chain carries TRBV6-2 or TRBV6-3 and TRBJ2-6, with D tentatively TRBD1 (6 bases). Trimming removed 4 bases at V and 2 bases at J, with 18 bases between. Germline CDR1 reads MNHEY; CDR2 reads SVGEGT. This CDR3 region has 18 residues. CDR3 residues: CASSFRLDRFTGANVLTF. The CDR3 DNA sequence: TGTGCCAGCAGTTTTAGGCTCGACAGGTTTACTGGGGCCAACGTCCTGACTTTC.

This clone was recorded once. The gene calls are TRBV2 and TRBJ1-5; TRBD1 matches 9 bases. Germline CDR1 is SNHLY and CDR2 is FYNNEI. The J segment lost 9 bases and the V segment lost 6 bases, leaving 12 bases of the junction unmatched. The CDR3 totals 15 residues. CDR3 protein: CASSGTGTGFGPQHF. The CDR3 nucleotides read TGTGCCAGCAGCGGAACGGGGACAGGGTTTGGGCCCCAGCATTTT.

The V call is TRBV20-1, the J call TRBJ1-2; the D is unclear. Germline V lookup: CDR1 DFQATT, CDR2 SNEGSKA (reference sequence). Deletions cut 5 bases from V and 6 bases from J, with 10 bases between. CDR3 size: 11 residues. The CDR3 DNA sequence: TGCAGTGCTCATTTTTCGGATGGCTACACCTTC. This translates into CSAHFSDGYTF.

The chain uses TRBV3-1 (or the pseudogene TRBV3-2) and TRBJ1-6; 7 nucleotides agree with TRBD1. The germline V gene encodes CDR1 LGHDT and CDR2 YNNKEL (reference sequence). CDR3 size: 17 residues. V shed 0 bases, J shed 3 bases, and the junction held 5 bases outside the gene matches. The CDR3 DNA is TGTGCCAGCAGCCAAGAGGGACAGCCCTTCTATAATTCACCCCTCCACTTT. This codes for CASSQEGQPFYNSPLHF.

A word on this clone: Relative to the germline gene, one junction end is altered; a read error may explain this. As DNA, the CDR3 is TGTGCCAGCAGCTCCGGACAGGCCTACTCTGAAAACACCATATATTTT. Encoded protein: CASSSGQAYSENTIYF. J is TRBJ1-3 and V is TRBV7-6; 7 bases map to TRBD1. Looked up from germline, CDR1 is SGHVS and CDR2 is FNYEAQ. The CDR3 has 16 residues.

The CDR3 sequence is CASRKGRETQYF. The CDR3, as DNA: TGTGCCAGCCGCAAAGGGAGAGAGACCCAGTACTTC. This chain joins TRBV12-3 or TRBV12-4 and TRBJ2-5; D possibly corresponds to TRBD2 (5 bases). Trimming cost V 8 bases and J 4 bases, with 11 bases left between them. This CDR3 has 12 residues.

This chain uses TRBV21-1 with TRBJ2-6; TRBD2, the D gene given by the table, was not confirmed from the DNA. TRBV21-1 is a pseudogene locus. The CDR3 contains 16 residues. Here the CDR3 DNA reads TGTGCCAGCAGCAAAGAATCCTGCTCTGGGGCCAACGTCCTGACTTTC. It codes for CASSKESCSGANVLTF.

The chain links TRBV28 to TRBJ2-7, with 7 bases that match TRBD1. V lost 2 bases and J lost 2; bases outside the gene matches: 6. From germline, CDR1 is MDHEN and CDR2 SYDVKM. CDR3 size: 15 residues. This CDR3 reads CASSLRRQGAYEQYF. CDR3 nucleotide sequence: TGTGCCAGCAGTTTACGGAGGCAGGGGGCCTACGAGCAGTACTTC. Combining the CDR3 with reference TRBV28 and TRBJ2-7 gives the whole variable domain DVKVTQSSRYLVKRTGEKVFLECVQDMDHENMFWYRQDPGLGLRLIYFSYDVKMKEKGDIPEGYSVSREKKERFSLILESASTNQTSMYLCASSLRRQGAYEQYFGPGTRLTVT.

The chain links TRBV7-2 to TRBJ1-1, with D possibly being TRBD1 (5 bases). Germline V gene data show CDR1 as SGHTA and CDR2 as FQGNSA. The CDR3 totals 16 residues. V was clipped by 1 base and J by 0 bases, with 12 bases between them. The CDR3 sequence is CASSLVPQQVNTEAFF. The CDR3 DNA reads as TGTGCCAGCAGCTTAGTTCCCCAACAGGTGAACACTGAAGCTTTCTTT. Full variable domain (remainder filled in from reference TRBV7-2 and TRBJ1-1): GAGVSQSPSNKVTEKGKDVELRCDPISGHTALYWYRQSLGQGLEFLIYFQGNSAPDKSGLPSDRFSAERTGGSVSTLTIQRTQQEDSAVYLCASSLVPQQVNTEAFFGQGTRLTVV.